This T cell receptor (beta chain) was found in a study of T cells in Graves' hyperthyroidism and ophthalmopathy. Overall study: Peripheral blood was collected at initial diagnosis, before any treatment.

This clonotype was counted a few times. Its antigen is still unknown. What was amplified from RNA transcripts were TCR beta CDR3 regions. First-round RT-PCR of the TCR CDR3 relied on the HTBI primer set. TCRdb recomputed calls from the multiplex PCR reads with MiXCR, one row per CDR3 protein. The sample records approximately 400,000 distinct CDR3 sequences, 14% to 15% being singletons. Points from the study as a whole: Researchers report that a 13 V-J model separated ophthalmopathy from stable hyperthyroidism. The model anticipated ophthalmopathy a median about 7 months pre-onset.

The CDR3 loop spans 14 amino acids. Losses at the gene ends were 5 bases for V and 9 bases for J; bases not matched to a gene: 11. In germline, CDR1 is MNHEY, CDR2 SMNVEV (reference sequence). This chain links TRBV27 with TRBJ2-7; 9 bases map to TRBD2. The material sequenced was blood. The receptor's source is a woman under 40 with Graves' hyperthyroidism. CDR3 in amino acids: CASSPAGGPQAQYF. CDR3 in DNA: TGTGCCAGCAGTCCGGCGGGAGGGCCCCAGGCGCAGTACTTC.